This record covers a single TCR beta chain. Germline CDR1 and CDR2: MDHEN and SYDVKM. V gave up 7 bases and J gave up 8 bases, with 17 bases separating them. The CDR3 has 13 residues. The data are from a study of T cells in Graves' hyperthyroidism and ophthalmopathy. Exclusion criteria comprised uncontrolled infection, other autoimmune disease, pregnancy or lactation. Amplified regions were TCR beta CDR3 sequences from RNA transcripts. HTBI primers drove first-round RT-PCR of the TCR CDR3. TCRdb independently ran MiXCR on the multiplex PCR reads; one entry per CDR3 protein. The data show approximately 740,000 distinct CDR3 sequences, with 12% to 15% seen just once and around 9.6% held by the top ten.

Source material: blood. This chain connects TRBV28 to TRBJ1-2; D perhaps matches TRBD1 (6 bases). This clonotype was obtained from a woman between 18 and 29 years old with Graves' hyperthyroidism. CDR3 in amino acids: CASTRPWTDGYTF. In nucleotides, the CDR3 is TGTGCCAGCACACGACCTTGGACAGACGGCTACACCTTC.